The 15 T cell receptor beta chains below all came from one sample that was sequenced in a study of T cell repertoires in cytomegalovirus infection. From the reads, TCRdb called clonotypes with MiXCR, one entry per CDR3 protein. The top ten clones hold approximately 15% of a sample with around 260,000 distinct CDR3 sequences, over 20% of them seen once. Sequenced material: PBMCs. These receptors were collected from a human donor in good health (CMV status not recorded). Some clones in this sample may be carry-over from other donors' samples.

Written as DNA, the CDR3 is TGTGCCAGCAGTTCACCGACTAGCGGGATCACCGGGGAGCTGTTTTTT. Translation gives CASSSPTSGITGELFF. The chain is built from TRBV28 and TRBJ2-2; 11 nucleotides agree with TRBD2. CDR1 is MDHEN and CDR2 is SYDVKM in the germline V gene. This CDR3 is 16 amino acids long. V gave up 4 bases and J gave up 4 bases; unmatched junction bases: 5.

In DNA, the CDR3 is TGTGCCAGCAGTTTTCCCGGGACACAAGGGGAGACCCAGTACTTC. Translation: CASSFPGTQGETQYF. V usage is TRBV28 and J usage is TRBJ2-5, with D possibly being TRBD1 (6 bases). The CDR3 sequence is 15 residues long. V lost 3 bases to trimming and J lost 5 bases, with 16 bases between them. Germline V gene lookup returns CDR1 MDHEN and CDR2 SYDVKM.

This clonotype was seen just once. The V gene is TRBV30, the J gene TRBJ1-5; 10 bases line up with TRBD1. The CDR3 is made up of 15 amino acids. The germline V gene has CDR1 GTSNPN and CDR2 SVGIG (reference sequence). V was clipped by 0 bases and J by 7 bases; unmatched bases: 6. The CDR3 loop is CAWSVPWDRGQPQHF. CDR3 bases: TGTGCCTGGAGTGTACCGTGGGACAGGGGACAGCCCCAGCATTTT.

CDR3 amino acids: CASRAPEGAAYNEQFF. In nucleotides, the CDR3 is TGTGCCAGCAGAGCCCCTGAGGGGGCGGCCTACAATGAGCAGTTCTTC. The chain is built from TRBV6-2 or TRBV6-3 and TRBJ2-1, with 7 bases aligning to TRBD1. The V and J ends lost 6 bases and 2 bases, in that order; junction bases with no gene match: 10. The CDR3 covers 16 residues. From germline, CDR1 is MNHEY and CDR2 SVGEGT.

This clonotype was counted between two and nine times. The rearrangement links TRBV7-3 to TRBJ2-1; TRBD2 matches 10 bases. This CDR3 region has 17 residues. Germline V gene lookup returns CDR1 SGHTA and CDR2 FQGTGA. With V trimmed by 1 base and J by 9 bases, 12 bases remained unmatched. CDR3 loop: CASSLRRSSGGSSEQFF. The DNA for the CDR3 is TGTGCCAGCAGCTTAAGGCGGAGTAGCGGGGGGTCCAGTGAGCAGTTCTTC.

The chain links TRBV25-1 to TRBJ2-3; D possibly uses TRBD1 or TRBD2 (5 bases each). The CDR3 contains 14 residues. Germline V gene sequence: CDR1 MGHDK, CDR2 SYGVNS. V lost 4 bases, J lost 3 bases, and 11 bases lay in between. CDR3 DNA: TGTGCCAGCAGTGGGGGGACCTGGACAGATACGCAGTATTTT. It yields the protein CASSGGTWTDTQYF.

This clonotype was recorded at least ten times. The chain joins TRBV4-1 to TRBJ2-1, with 10 bases identical to TRBD2. The germline gives CDR1 MGHRA, CDR2 YSYEKL. The CDR3 extends over 17 amino acids. The V gene end was trimmed by 7 bases and the J gene end by 2 bases; junction bases not matched to a gene: 11. CDR3 coding DNA: TGCGCCAGCAAACCTTCTAGCGGGAGAAGTACCTACAATGAGCAGTTCTTC. It yields the protein CASKPSSGRSTYNEQFF.

There are many counts of this clonotype. This rearrangement joins TRBV7-2 to TRBJ2-5; no clear D gene. Trimming stripped 5 bases from V and 1 base from J, with 11 bases between. The CDR3 spans 14 residues. Germline lookup yields CDR1 SGHTA and CDR2 FQGNSA. Here the CDR3 reads CASSQSFTQETQYF. CDR3 DNA: TGTGCCAGCAGCCAGTCCTTCACCCAAGAGACCCAGTACTTC.

The chain uses TRBV4-2 and TRBJ2-7; D ambiguous. The CDR3 has 14 amino acids. Germline CDR1 LGHNA, CDR2 YNFKEQ. V was pared by 4 bases and J by 12 bases, with 22 bases between. CDR3 coding DNA: TGTGCCAGCAGCCCAGACCCTACCGCCCGGATTTGGTACTTC. Translated, it gives CASSPDPTARIWYF.

This chain links TRBV20-1 with TRBJ1-2, with D unresolved. The CDR3 has 13 amino acids. With 0 bases removed from V and 6 bases from J, the gap between germline ends came to 11 bases. Germline CDR1 and CDR2: DFQATT and SNEGSKA (reference sequence). This chain's CDR3 is CSARDRNADGYTF. In nucleotides, the CDR3 is TGCAGTGCTAGAGATCGGAATGCTGATGGCTACACCTTC.

The chain couples TRBV6-2 or TRBV6-3 to TRBJ1-1; the match to TRBD1 covers 7 bases. CDR1 MNHEY and CDR2 SVGEGT come from the germline V gene. The CDR3 has 14 amino acids. V lost 3 bases and J lost 1; bases outside the gene matches: 2. As DNA, the CDR3 is TGTGCCAGCAGTTATAGGGACAGGAACACTGAAGCTTTCTTT. As protein: CASSYRDRNTEAFF.

V and J are TRBV5-1 and TRBJ2-1, with 10 bases identical to TRBD2. The CDR3 loop spans 15 amino acids. CDR1 SGHRS and CDR2 YFSETQ come from the germline V gene. The trim removed 4 bases at V and 3 bases at J, leaving 4 bases unmatched. The CDR3 reads CASSTSGGGYNEQFF. CDR3 nucleotide sequence: TGCGCCAGCAGCACCAGCGGGGGGGGCTACAATGAGCAGTTCTTC.

This clonotype was recorded many times. J is TRBJ2-5 and V is TRBV7-6; 10 nucleotides agree with TRBD1. From germline, CDR1 is SGHVS and CDR2 FNYEAQ. Unmatched junction bases numbered 10, after V lost 5 bases and J lost 1 base. The CDR3 is made up of 17 amino acids. The CDR3 is CASSRTKRDRGQETQYF. DNA of the CDR3: TGTGCCAGCAGCCGCACAAAGCGGGACAGGGGCCAAGAGACCCAGTACTTC.

The gene calls are TRBV28 and TRBJ2-3; 9 bases map to TRBD2. V lost 2 bases, J lost 4 bases, and 4 bases stayed unmatched. There are 15 residues in the CDR3. Germline V gene lookup returns CDR1 MDHEN and CDR2 SYDVKM. The CDR3 DNA reads TGTGCCAGCAGTTTAGAAGGCGGGGGGGCAGATACGCAGTATTTT. Its protein is CASSLEGGGADTQYF.

The V call is TRBV7-9, the J call TRBJ1-5; no definite D call. There are 15 residues in the CDR3. V dropped 8 bases and J dropped 0 bases, with 14 bases sitting between them. Germline values: CDR1 SEHNR, CDR2 FQNEAQ (reference sequence). The CDR3 here is CASRKEPYSNQPQHF. For the CDR3, the DNA is TGTGCCAGCCGTAAGGAACCCTATAGCAATCAGCCCCAGCATTTT.